This T cell receptor beta chain appears in the sequencing data of a study of Graves' ophthalmopathy and Graves' hyperthyroidism. The authors amplified TCR beta CDR3 regions, and they did so from RNA transcripts for repertoire sequencing. First-round RT-PCR with HTBI primers preceded a second-round multiplex PCR. Each CDR3 protein is one row after TCRdb ran MiXCR on the multiplex PCR reads. The table has 200,000 to 250,000 distinct CDR3 sequences, 20% to 25% seen once. This clonotype occurred many times. Its antigen is unknown. The starting material, approximately 9.7 ml of fresh peripheral blood, provided the PBMCs. Per germline, CDR1 DFQATT and CDR2 SNEGSKA (reference sequence). The CDR3 has 13 residues. Unmatched junction bases numbered 5, after V lost 6 bases and J lost 3 bases. General study findings and limits: From stable hyperthyroidism, ophthalmopathy was separated by a 13-signature model with about 88% sensitivity and under 84% specificity. Most expanded clonotypes in thyroid above 0.001 frequency also showed up in blood. The model's prediction of ophthalmopathy progression had around 70% sensitivity and approximately 76% specificity.

V usage is TRBV20-1 and J usage is TRBJ1-5; 7 bases fit TRBD1. Sequenced sample: peripheral blood. The sequence derives from a woman between 50 and 59 years old with Graves' ophthalmopathy. The chain's CDR3 is CSARQGFNQPQHF. CDR3 sequence (DNA): TGCAGTGCCCGACAGGGTTTCAATCAGCCCCAGCATTTT.